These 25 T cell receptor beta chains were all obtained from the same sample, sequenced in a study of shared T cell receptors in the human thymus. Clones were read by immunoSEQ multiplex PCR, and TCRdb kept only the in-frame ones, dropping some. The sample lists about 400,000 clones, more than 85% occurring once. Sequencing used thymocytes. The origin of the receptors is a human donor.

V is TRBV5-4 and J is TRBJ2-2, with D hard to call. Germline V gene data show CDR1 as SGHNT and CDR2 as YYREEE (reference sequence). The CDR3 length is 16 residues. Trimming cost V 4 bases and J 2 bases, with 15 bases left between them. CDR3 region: CASSQYSLLNTGELFF. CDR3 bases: TGTGCCAGCAGCCAATATTCCCTACTAAACACCGGGGAGCTGTTTTTT. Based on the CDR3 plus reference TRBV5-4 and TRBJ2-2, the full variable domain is ETGVTQSPTHLIKTRGQQVTLRCSSQSGHNTVSWYQQALGQGPQFIFQYYREEENGRGNFPPRFSGLQFPNYSSELNVNALELDDSALYLCASSQYSLLNTGELFFGEGSRLTVL.

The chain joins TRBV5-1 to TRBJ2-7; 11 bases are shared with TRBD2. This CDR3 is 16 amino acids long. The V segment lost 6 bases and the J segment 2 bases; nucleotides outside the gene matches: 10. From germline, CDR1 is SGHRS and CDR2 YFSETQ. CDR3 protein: CASTELLAGEAYEQYF. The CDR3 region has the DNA TGCGCCAGCACCGAACTACTAGCGGGAGAAGCCTACGAGCAGTACTTC.

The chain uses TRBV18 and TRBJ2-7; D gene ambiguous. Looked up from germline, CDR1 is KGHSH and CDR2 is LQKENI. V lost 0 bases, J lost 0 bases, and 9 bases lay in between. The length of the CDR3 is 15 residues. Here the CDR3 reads CASSPPAAASYEQYF. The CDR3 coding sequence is TGTGCCAGCTCACCACCCGCGGCAGCCTCCTACGAGCAGTACTTC. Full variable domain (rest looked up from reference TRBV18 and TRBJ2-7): NAGVMQNPRHLVRRRGQEARLRCSPMKGHSHVYWYRQLPEEGLKFMVYLQKENIIDESGMPKERFSAEFPKEGPSILRIQQVVRGDSAAYFCASSPPAAASYEQYFGPGTRLTVT.

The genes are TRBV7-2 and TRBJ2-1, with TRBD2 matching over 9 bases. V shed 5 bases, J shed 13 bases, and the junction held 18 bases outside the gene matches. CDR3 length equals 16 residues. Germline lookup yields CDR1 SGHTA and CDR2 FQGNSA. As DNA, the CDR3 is TGTGCCAGCAGCATCAAAGCGGTTAGCGGGAGTTCCCACCAGTTCTTC. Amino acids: CASSIKAVSGSSHQFF.

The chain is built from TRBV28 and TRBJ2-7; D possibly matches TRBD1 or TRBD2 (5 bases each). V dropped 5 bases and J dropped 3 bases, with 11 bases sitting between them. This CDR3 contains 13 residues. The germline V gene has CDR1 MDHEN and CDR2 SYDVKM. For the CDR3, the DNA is TGTGCCAGCAGTATTGGGACCCACTACGAGCAGTACTTC. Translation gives CASSIGTHYEQYF.

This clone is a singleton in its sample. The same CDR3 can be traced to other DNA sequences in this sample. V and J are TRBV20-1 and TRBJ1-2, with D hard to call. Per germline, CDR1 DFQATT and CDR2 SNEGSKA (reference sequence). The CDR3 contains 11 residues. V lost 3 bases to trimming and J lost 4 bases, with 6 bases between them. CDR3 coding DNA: TGCAGTGCTAGGGGTATCTATGGCTACACCTTC. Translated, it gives CSARGIYGYTF.

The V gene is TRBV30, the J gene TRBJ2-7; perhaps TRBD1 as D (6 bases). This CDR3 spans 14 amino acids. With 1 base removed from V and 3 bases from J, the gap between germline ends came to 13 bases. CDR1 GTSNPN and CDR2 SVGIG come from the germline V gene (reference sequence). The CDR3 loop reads CAWSARGRGYEQYF. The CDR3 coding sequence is TGTGCCTGGAGTGCCCGGGGCAGGGGCTACGAGCAGTACTTC.

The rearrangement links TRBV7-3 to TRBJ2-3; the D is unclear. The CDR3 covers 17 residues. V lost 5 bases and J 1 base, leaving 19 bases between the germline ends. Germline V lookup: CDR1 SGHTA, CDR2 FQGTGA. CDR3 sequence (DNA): TGTGCCAGCAGCCGAGGCCCTTGCGATCGAGGCACAGATACGCAGTATTTT. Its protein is CASSRGPCDRGTDTQYF.

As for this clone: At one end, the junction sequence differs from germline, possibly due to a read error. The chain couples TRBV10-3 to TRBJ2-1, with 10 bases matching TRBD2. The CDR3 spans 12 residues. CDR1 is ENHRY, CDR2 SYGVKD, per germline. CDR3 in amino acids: CAISESGLARIF. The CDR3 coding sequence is TGTGCCATCAGTGAGTCGGGACTAGCGCGAATCTTC.

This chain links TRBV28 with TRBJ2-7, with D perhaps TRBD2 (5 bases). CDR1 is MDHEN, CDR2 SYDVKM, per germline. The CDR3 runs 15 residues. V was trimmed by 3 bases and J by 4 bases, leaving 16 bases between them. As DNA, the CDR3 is TGTGCCAGCAGTTTCGCCCCGGGGATGGGGTACGAGCAGTACTTC. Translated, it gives CASSFAPGMGYEQYF.

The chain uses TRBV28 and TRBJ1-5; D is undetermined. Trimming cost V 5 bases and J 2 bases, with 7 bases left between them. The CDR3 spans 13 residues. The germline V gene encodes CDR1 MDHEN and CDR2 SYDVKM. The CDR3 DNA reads TGTGCCAGCAGTCCTGAGCGCAATCAGCCCCAGCATTTT. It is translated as CASSPERNQPQHF.

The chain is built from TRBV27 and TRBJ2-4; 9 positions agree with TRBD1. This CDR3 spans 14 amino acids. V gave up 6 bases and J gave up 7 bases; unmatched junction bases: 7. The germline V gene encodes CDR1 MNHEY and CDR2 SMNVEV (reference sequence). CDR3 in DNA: TGTGCCAGCAGGAAAGGGACAGGGTCGAACATTCAGTACTTC. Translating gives CASRKGTGSNIQYF.

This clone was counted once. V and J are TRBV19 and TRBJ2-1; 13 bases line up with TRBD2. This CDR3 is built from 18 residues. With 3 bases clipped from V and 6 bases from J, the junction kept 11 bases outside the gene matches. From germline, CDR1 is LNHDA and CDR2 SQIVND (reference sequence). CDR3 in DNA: TGTGCCAGTAGTATCATACTAGCGGGAGGGCCTCTTAGCAATGAGCAGTTCTTC. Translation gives CASSIILAGGPLSNEQFF.

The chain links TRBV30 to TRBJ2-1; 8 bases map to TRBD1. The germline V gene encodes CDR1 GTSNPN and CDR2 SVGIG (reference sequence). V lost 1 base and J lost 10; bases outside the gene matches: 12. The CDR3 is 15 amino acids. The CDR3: CAWSGPQGAMLEQFF. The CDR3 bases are TGTGCCTGGAGTGGTCCCCAGGGGGCAATGTTAGAGCAGTTCTTC. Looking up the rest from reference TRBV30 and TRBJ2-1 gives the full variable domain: SQTIHQWPATLVQPVGSPLSLECTVEGTSNPNLYWYRQAAGRGLQLLFYSVGIGQISSEVPQNLSASRPQDRQFILSSKKLLLSDSGFYLCAWSGPQGAMLEQFFGPGTRLTVL.

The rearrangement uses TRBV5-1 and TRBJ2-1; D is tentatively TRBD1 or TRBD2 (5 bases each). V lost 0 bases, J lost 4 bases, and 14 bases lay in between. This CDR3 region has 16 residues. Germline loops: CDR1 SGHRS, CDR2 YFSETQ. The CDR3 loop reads CASSLGRADKYNEQFF. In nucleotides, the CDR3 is TGCGCCAGCAGCTTGGGACGAGCGGACAAATACAATGAGCAGTTCTTC.

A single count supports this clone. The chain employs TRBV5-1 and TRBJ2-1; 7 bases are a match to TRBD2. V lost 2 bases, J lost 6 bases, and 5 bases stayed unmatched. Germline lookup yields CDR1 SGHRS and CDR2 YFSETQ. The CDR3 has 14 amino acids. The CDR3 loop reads CASSFSSGSNEQFF. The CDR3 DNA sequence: TGCGCCAGCAGCTTCTCTAGCGGTAGCAATGAGCAGTTCTTC.

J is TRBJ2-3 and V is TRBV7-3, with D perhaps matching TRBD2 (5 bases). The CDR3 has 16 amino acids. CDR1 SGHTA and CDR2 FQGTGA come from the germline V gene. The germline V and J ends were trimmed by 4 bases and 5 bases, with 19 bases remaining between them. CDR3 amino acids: CASSSLPRILEDTQYF. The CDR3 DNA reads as TGTGCCAGCAGCTCCTTGCCGCGGATACTAGAAGATACGCAGTATTTT. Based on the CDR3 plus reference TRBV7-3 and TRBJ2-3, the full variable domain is GAGVSQTPSNKVTEKGKYVELRCDPISGHTALYWYRQSLGQGPEFLIYFQGTGAADDSGLPNDRFFAVRPEGSVSTLKIQRTERGDSAVYLCASSSLPRILEDTQYFGPGTRLTVL.

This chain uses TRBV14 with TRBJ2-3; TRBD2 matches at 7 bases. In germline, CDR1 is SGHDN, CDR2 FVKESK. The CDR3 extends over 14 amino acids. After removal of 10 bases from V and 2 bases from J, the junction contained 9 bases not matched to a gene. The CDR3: CATRSSGNTDTQYF. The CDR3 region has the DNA TGTGCCACCAGGTCTAGCGGTAACACAGATACGCAGTATTTT.

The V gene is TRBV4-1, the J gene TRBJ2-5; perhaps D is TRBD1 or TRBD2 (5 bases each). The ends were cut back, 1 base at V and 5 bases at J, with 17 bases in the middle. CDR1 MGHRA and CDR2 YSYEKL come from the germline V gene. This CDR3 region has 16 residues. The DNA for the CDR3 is TGCGCCAGCAGCCAAGTACTAGGGGACCGGATGGAGACCCAGTACTTC. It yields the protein CASSQVLGDRMETQYF.

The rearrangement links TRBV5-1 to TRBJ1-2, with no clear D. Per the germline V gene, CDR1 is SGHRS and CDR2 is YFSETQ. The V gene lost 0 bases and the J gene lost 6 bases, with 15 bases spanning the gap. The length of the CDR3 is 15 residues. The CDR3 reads CASSLVVARGDGYTF. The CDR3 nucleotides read TGCGCCAGCAGCTTGGTGGTCGCCCGCGGGGATGGCTACACCTTC.

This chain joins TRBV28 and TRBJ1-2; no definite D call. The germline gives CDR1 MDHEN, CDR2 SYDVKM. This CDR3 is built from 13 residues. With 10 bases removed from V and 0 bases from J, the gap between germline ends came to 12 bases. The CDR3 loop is CATYCPANYGYTF. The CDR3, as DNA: TGTGCCACGTATTGTCCAGCTAACTATGGCTACACCTTC.

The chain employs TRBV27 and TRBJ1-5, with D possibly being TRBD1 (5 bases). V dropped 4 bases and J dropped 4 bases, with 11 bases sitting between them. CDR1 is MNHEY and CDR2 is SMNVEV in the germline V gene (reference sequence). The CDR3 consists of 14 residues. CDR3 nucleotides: TGTGCCAGCAGTTCGGGACTCTTAAATCAGCCCCAGCATTTT. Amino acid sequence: CASSSGLLNQPQHF.

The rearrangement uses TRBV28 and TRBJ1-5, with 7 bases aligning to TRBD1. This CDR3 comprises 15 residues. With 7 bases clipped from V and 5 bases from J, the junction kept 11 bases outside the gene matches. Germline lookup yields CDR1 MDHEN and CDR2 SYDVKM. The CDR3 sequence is CASTTRGVTDQPQHF. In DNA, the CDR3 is TGTGCCAGCACTACCAGGGGGGTTACAGATCAGCCCCAGCATTTT.

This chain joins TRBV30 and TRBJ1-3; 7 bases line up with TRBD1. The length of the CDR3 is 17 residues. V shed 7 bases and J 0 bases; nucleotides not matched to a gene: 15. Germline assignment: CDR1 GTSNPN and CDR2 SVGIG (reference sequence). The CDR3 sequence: CASAAGTVDLSGNTIYF. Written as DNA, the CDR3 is TGTGCCTCCGCTGCCGGGACAGTGGACCTCTCTGGAAACACCATATATTTT.

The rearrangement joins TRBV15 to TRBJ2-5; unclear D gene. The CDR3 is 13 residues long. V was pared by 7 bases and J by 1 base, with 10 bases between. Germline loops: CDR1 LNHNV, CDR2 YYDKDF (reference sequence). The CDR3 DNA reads TGTGCCACCAAGAGCCACCCCCAAGAGACCCAGTACTTC. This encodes CATKSHPQETQYF. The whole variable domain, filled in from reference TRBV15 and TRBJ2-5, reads DAMVIQNPRYQVTQFGKPVTLSCSQTLNHNVMYWYQQKSSQAPKLLFHYYDKDFNNEADTPDNFQSRRPNTSFCFLDIRSPGLGDTAMYLCATKSHPQETQYFGPGTRLLVL.